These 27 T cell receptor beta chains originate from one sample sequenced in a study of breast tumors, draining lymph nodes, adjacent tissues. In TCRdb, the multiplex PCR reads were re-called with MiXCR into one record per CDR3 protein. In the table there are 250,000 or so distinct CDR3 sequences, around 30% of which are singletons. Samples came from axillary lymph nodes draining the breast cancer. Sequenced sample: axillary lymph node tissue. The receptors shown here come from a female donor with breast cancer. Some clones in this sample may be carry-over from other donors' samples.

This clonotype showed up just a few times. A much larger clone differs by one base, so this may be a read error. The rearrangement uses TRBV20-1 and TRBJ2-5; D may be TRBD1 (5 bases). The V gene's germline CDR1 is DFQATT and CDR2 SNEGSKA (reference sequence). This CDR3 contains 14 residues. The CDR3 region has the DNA TGCAGTGCTACCCCTGGGGCGGATCAAGCGACCCAGTACTTC. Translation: CSATPGADQATQYF.

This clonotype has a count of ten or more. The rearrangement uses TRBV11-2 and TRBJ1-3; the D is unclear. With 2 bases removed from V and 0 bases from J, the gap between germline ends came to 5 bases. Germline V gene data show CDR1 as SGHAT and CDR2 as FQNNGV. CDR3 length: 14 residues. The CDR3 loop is CASSLSVSGNTIYF. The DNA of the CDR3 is TGTGCCAGCAGCTTATCTGTCTCTGGAAACACCATATATTTT.

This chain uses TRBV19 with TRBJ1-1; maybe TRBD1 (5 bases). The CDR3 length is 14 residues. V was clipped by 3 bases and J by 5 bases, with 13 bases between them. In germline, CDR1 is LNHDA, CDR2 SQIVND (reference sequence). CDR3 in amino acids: CASSMEGPETEAFF. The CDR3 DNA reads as TGTGCCAGTAGTATGGAGGGGCCGGAGACTGAAGCTTTCTTT.

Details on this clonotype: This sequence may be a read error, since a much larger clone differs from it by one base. The CDR3 DNA reads TGTGCCAGCAGCTTTACACAGGACAGGGGAGAGACCCAGTCCTTC. Encoded protein: CASSFTQDRGETQSF. The genes are TRBV7-2 and TRBJ2-5; TRBD1 aligns across 9 bases. The germline V gene encodes CDR1 SGHTA and CDR2 FQGNSA. There are 15 residues in the CDR3.

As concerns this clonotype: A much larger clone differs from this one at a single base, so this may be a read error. CDR3 DNA: TGTGCCAGTAACGCCTATGCGGGGGAGGGCGCGAGGGTCAATGGCTACGCCTTC. Encoded protein: CASNAYAGEGARVNGYAF. The rearrangement joins TRBV19 to TRBJ1-2, with a possible D match to TRBD1 (5 bases). This CDR3 comprises 18 residues. From germline, CDR1 is LNHDA and CDR2 SQIVND (reference sequence).

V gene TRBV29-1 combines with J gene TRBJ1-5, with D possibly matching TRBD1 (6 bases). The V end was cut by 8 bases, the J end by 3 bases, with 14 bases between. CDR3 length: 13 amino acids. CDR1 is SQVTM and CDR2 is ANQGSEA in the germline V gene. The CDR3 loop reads CSSFGQTNQPQHF. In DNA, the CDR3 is TGCAGCAGTTTCGGACAGACCAATCAGCCCCAGCATTTT.

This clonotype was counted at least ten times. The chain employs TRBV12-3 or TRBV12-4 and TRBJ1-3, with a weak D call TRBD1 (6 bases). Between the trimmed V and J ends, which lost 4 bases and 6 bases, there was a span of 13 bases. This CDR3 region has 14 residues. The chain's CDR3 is CASSSGGWANTIYF. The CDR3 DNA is TGTGCCAGCAGTTCGGGGGGCTGGGCAAACACCATATATTTT.

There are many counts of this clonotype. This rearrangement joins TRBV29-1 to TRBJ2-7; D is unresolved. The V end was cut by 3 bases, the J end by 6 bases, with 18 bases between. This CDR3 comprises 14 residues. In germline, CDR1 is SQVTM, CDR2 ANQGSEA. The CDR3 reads CSVEGLGGLGEQYF. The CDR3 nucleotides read TGCAGCGTTGAGGGTTTGGGTGGCCTGGGCGAGCAGTACTTC.

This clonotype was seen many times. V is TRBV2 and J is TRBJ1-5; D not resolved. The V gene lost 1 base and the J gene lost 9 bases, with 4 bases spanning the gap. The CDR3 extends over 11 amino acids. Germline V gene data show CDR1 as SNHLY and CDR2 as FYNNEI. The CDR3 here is CASSEEGPQHF. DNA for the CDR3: TGTGCCAGCAGTGAAGAGGGGCCCCAGCATTTT.

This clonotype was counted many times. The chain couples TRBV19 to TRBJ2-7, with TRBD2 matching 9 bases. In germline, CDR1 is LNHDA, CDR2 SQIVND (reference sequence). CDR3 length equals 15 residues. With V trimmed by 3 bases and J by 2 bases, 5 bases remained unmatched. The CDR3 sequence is CASSIPGLAAYEQYF. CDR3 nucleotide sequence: TGTGCCAGTAGTATTCCGGGACTAGCTGCCTACGAGCAGTACTTC.

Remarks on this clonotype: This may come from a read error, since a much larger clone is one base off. The CDR3 sequence: CASSTSPRLAGNEQFF. The CDR3 DNA follows: TGTGCCAGCAGCACCTCACCGAGACTAGCAGGCAATGAGCAGTTCTTC. The rearrangement joins TRBV13 to TRBJ2-1, with TRBD2 matching 7 bases. The germline gives CDR1 PRHDT, CDR2 FYEKMQ (reference sequence). This CDR3 is built from 16 residues. V lost 5 bases and J lost 6; bases outside the gene matches: 13. The entire variable domain, with the rest obtained from reference TRBV13 and TRBJ2-1, is as follows: AAGVIQSPRHLIKEKRETATLKCYPIPRHDTVYWYQQGPGQDPQFLISFYEKMQSDKGSIPDRFSAQQFSDYHSELNMSSLELGDSALYFCASSTSPRLAGNEQFFGPGTRLTVL.

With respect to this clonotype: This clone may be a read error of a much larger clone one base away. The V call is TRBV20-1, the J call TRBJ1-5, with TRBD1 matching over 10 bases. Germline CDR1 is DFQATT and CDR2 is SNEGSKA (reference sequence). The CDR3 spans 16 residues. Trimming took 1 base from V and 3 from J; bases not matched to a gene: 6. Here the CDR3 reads CSARVDRGLTNQPQHF. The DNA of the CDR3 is TGCAGTGCTAGAGTTGACAGGGGGCTGACCAATCAGCCCCAGCATTTT.

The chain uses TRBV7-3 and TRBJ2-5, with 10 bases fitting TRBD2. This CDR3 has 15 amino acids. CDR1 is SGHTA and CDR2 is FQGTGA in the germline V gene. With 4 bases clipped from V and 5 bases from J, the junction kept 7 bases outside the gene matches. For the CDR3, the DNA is TGTGCCAGCAGCTCCTCTAGCGGGAGTTTTGAGACCCAGTACTTC. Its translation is CASSSSSGSFETQYF.

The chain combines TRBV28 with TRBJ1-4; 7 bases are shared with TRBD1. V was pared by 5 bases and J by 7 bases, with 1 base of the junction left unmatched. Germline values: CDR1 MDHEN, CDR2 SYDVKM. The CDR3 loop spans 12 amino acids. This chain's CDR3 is CASSQGGEKLFF. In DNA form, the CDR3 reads TGTGCCAGCAGTCAGGGGGGTGAAAAACTGTTTTTT. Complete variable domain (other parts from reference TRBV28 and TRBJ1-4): DVKVTQSSRYLVKRTGEKVFLECVQDMDHENMFWYRQDPGLGLRLIYFSYDVKMKEKGDIPEGYSVSREKKERFSLILESASTNQTSMYLCASSQGGEKLFFGSGTQLSVL.

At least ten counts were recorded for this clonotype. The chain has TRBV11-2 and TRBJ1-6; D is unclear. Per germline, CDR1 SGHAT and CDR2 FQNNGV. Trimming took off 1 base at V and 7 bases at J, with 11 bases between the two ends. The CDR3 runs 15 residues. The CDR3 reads CASSLAGVGNSPLHF. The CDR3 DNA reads TGTGCCAGCAGCTTAGCTGGGGTGGGGAATTCACCCCTCCACTTT.

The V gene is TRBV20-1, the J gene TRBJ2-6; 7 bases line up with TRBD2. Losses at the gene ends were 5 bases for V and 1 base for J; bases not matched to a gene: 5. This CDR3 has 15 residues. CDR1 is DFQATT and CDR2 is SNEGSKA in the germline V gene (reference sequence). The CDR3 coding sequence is TGCAGTGCTCCGGGAGGTGGTTCTGGGGCCAACGTCCTGACTTTC. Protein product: CSAPGGGSGANVLTF.

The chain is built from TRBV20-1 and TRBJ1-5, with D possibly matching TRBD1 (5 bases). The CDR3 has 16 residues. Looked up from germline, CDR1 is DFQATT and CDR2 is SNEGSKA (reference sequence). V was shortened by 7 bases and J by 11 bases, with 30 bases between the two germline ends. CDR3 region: CSVGKVEGTLQETQHF. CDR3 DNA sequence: TGCAGTGTCGGCAAAGTGGAAGGGACCTTACAAGAGACCCAGCATTTT.

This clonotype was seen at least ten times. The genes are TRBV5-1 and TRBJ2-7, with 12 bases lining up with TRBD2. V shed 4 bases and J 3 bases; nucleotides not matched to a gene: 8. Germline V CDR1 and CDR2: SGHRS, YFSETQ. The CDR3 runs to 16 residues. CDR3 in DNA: TGCGCCAGCAGCCCATCTAGCGGGAGGGCCCTCTACGAGCAGTACTTC. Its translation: CASSPSSGRALYEQYF.

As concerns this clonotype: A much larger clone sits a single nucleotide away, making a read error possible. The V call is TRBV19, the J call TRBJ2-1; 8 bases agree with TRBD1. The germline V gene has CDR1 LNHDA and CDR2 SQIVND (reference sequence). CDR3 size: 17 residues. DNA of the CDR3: TGTGCCAGTAGTATAAGCCCTGGACAGGGACCCTACGATGAGCAGTTCTTC. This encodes CASSISPGQGPYDEQFF.

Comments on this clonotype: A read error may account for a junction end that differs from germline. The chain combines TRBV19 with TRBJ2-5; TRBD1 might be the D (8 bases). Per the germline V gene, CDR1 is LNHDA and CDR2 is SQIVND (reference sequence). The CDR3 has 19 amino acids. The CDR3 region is CATRDSRGRGGRDQEPQYF. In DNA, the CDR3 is TGTGCCACCCGGGACTCCAGGGGGCGCGGGGGCCGTGACCAAGAGCCCCAGTACTTC. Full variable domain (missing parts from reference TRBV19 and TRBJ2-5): DGGITQSPKYLFRKEGQNVTLSCEQNLNHDAMYWYRQDPGQGLRLIYYSQIVNDFQKGDIAEGYSVSREKKESFPLTVTSAQKNPTAFYLCATRDSRGRGGRDQEPQYFGPGTRLLVL.

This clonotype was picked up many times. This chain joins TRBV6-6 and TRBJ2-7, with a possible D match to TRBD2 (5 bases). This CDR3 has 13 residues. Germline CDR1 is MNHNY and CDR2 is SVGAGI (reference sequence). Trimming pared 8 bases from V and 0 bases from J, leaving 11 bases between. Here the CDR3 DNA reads TGTGCCAGCGTGAGGGAAGGCTCCTACGAGCAGTACTTC. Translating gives CASVREGSYEQYF.

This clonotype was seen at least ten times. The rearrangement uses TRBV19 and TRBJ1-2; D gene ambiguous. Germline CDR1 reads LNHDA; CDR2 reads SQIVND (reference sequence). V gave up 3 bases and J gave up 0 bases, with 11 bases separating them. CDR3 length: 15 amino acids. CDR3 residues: CASSMKTDTNYGYTF. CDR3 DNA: TGTGCCAGTAGTATGAAAACAGATACTAACTATGGCTACACCTTC.

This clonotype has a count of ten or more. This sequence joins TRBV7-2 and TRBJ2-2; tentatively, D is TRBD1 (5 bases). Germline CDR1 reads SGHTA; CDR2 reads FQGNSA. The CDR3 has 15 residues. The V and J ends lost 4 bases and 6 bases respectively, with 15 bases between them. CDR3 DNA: TGTGCCAGCAGCTCAACACAACAGGCTCCCGGGGAGCTGTTTTTT. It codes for CASSSTQQAPGELFF.

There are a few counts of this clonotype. CDR3 bases: TGTGCCACCCAGGGGAAACAAGGGGGCGTTGAAGCTTTCTTT. Translating gives CATQGKQGGVEAFF. The V gene is TRBV15, the J gene TRBJ1-1; TRBD1 matches 7 bases. Germline CDR1 is LNHNV and CDR2 is YYDKDF (reference sequence). The CDR3 spans 14 residues. The V segment lost 8 bases and the J segment 7 bases; nucleotides outside the gene matches: 13.

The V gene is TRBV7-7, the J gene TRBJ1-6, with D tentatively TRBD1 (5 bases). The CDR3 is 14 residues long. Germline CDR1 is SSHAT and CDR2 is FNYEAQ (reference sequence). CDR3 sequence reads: CASPEQAYNSPLHF. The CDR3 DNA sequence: TGTGCTAGTCCGGAACAGGCCTATAATTCACCCCTCCACTTT.

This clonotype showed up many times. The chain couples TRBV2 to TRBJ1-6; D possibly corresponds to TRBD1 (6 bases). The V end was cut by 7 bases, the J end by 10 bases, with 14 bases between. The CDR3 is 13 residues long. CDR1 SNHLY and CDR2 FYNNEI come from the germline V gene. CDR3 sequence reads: CASTQGTRSPLHF. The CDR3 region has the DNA TGTGCCAGCACACAGGGCACGCGATCACCCCTCCACTTT.

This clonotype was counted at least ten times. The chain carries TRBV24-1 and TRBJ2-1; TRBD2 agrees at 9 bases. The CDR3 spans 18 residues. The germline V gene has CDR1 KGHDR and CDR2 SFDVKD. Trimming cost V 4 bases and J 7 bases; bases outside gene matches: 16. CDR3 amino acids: CATSESNPTSGRRNEQFF. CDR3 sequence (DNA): TGTGCCACCAGTGAATCTAACCCGACTAGCGGCAGGAGGAATGAGCAGTTCTTC.